This T cell receptor beta chain was recovered during a study of identical twins. A universal primer binding site was introduced by template switching. The final cDNA contained unique molecular identifiers. TCRdb reanalysed the 5' RACE reads using MiXCR and keeps one entry per CDR3 protein. The sample holds 1.5 million to 2 million distinct CDR3 sequences; under 35% are singletons and the top ten take over 0.25%. This clonotype was observed a handful of times. Its antigen is unknown. The study, taken as a whole, reports: Monozygotic twins shared more out-of-frame TCR alpha than recombination models predicted. Fewer insertions marked abundant cord blood beta clonotypes; young adult naive trended weakly, memory not at all.

This CDR3 spans 13 amino acids. V lost 4 bases and J lost 2, with 9 bases in between. The germline V gene has CDR1 SEHNR and CDR2 FQNEAQ (reference sequence). Sequenced material: cord blood. This chain connects TRBV7-9 to TRBJ2-7; unclear D gene. The clonotype was recovered from a newborn girl in good health. In DNA, the CDR3 is TGTGCCAGCAGCTCTGAAGGTCCCTACGAGCAGTACTTC. Translating gives CASSSEGPYEQYF.